The rows below give T cell receptor beta chains drawn from one sample of a study of blood T cell repertoires in COVID-19. Generated by immunoSEQ multiplex PCR, the TCRdb table keeps only in-frame clones and is missing some. The sample gives about 81,000 clones, approximately 90% of which show up once; roughly an eighth is in the top ten. Sequenced sample: peripheral blood. The receptors were sampled from a man aged 70-80 years with active or convalescent COVID-19. CDR3s include the opening cysteine and the closing phenylalanine or tryptophan. D genes are given only for firm matches. Expanded clones are given a class, and other clones once, few, many or no size at all.

>TRBD2|TRBJ2-1|TRBV18|-
TGTGCCAGCTCACCACTAGCGGGGGCCTACAATGAGCAGTTCTTC
CASSPLAGAYNEQFF
>-|TRBJ2-2|TRBV7-3|-
TGTGCCAGCAGCCAACAGGGCCCCGGGGAGCTGTTTTTT
CASSQQGPGELFF
>TRBD2|TRBJ2-5|TRBV14|-
TGTGCCAGCAGCGAGCCAATGAGCGGGGAAAACTCGTACCAAGAGACCCAGTACTTC
CASSEPMSGENSYQETQYF
>TRBD1|TRBJ1-1|TRBV5-1|few
TGCGCCAGCAGCTTGGAGGGACAGGGGGCCACTGAAGCTTTCTTT
CASSLEGQGATEAFF
>-|TRBJ1-2|TRBV12-3/TRBV12-4|-
TGTGCCAGCAGTTTCCGGGACTTCCTGTTGTACACCTTC
CASSFRDFLLYTF
>TRBD1|TRBJ1-2|TRBV9|-
TGTGCCAGCAGCGTAGCACCGGGACAGGGTGATGGAAACTATGGCTACACCTTC
CASSVAPGQGDGNYGYTF
>TRBD1|TRBJ2-6|TRBV9|-
TGTGCCAGCAGCGGAAGGTTACAGGGGAAGCCCCCCTGGGACTCTGGGGCCAACGTCCTGACTTTC
CASSGRLQGKPPWDSGANVLTF
>TRBD1|TRBJ1-3|TRBV7-2|-
TGTGCCAGCAGCTCGGACGGGACAGCTGGAAACACCATATATTTT
CASSSDGTAGNTIYF
>-|TRBJ1-1|TRBV9|-
TGTGCCAGCAGCCCCACGGGCAGGGTAAACACTGAAGCTTTCTTT
CASSPTGRVNTEAFF
>TRBD2|TRBJ2-5|TRBV27|-
TGTGCCAGCAGTACGGGACGGGGAGGGGAGACCCAGTACTTC
CASSTGRGGETQYF
>TRBD2|TRBJ2-2|TRBV28|-
TGTGCCAGCAGTTTACGACTAGCGGGGGTGAACACCGGGGAGCTGTTTTTT
CASSLRLAGVNTGELFF
>-|TRBJ1-3|TRBV5-1|-
TGCGCCAGCAGCTTGGCCCCAGGGTCTGGAAACACCATATATTTT
CASSLAPGSGNTIYF
>-|TRBJ2-1|TRBV5-4|once
TGTGCCAGCAGCTTAAGGACTCCCAGACGCGGTGGCGAGCAGTTCTTC
CASSLRTPRRGGEQFF
>-|TRBJ1-6|TRBV9|-
TGTGCCAGCAGCGTAGATTATGCAGGCTTCAATTCACCCCTCCACTTT
CASSVDYAGFNSPLHF
>TRBD1|TRBJ1-5|TRBV7-9|once
TGTGCCAGCAGCCACTCCGGAAGGGGGCCGTATCAGCCCCAGCATTTT
CASSHSGRGPYQPQHF
>TRBD1|TRBJ1-2|TRBV7-2|-
TGTGCCAGCAGCTTAAGTTTTCGGGACAGGACTAACTATGGCTACACCTTC
CASSLSFRDRTNYGYTF
>-|TRBJ1-1|TRBV11-2|-
TGTGCCAGCAGCCCGGGGTGGTTTGAAGCTTTCTTT
CASSPGWFEAFF
>-|TRBJ1-4|TRBV3-1/TRBV3-2|-
TGTGCCAGCTCACGGGGGGTAAATGAAAAACTGTTTTTT
CASSRGVNEKLFF
>TRBD1|TRBJ2-7|TRBV6-2/TRBV6-3|-
TGTGCCAGCAGTCCCAGGACAGGGATTTACGAGCAGTACTTC
CASSPRTGIYEQYF
>-|TRBJ1-1|TRBV3-1/TRBV3-2|-
TGTGCCAGCAGCCAACCGGGGTTAGGCACTGAAGCTTTCTTT
CASSQPGLGTEAFF
>TRBD1|TRBJ1-2|TRBV4-2|-
TGTGCCAGCAGCCCTCGGACAGGGTCTGGCTACACCTTC
CASSPRTGSGYTF
>TRBD2|TRBJ2-3|TRBV11-2|-
TGTGCCAGCAGCCCCGGGCTAGCGGGGGGGCTCCAGACGCAGTATTTT
CASSPGLAGGLQTQYF
>-|TRBJ1-2|TRBV2|-
TGTGCCAGCAGCGGGGGTTCGGGATATGGCTACACCTTC
CASSGGSGYGYTF